Below, one T cell receptor beta chain is given with its context. The table came from immunoSEQ multiplex PCR; TCRdb's copy has only in-frame clones and leaves some out. This sample has millions of clones, with around 90% found just once. The sample comes from a study of shared clonotypes between healthy human individuals. The overall study: Per donor, CD8 memory used one plate, CD8 naive used two, CD4 memory used three and CD4 naive used three.

Looked up from germline, CDR1 is GTSNPN and CDR2 is SVGIG (reference sequence). The CDR3 is made up of 13 amino acids. Deletions cut 1 base from V and 0 bases from J, with 4 bases between. The sequenced sample was naive CD4+ T cells sorted from blood. Subset described: CD45RA+ positively selected. The receptor's source is a man between 18 and 35 years old in good health. This chain links TRBV30 with TRBJ2-4; unclear D gene. The CDR3 DNA follows: TGTGCCTGGAGTGGAATAGCCAAAAACATTCAGTACTTC. Its translation is CAWSGIAKNIQYF.